The rows below give T cell receptor beta chains drawn from one sample of a study of tumor-infiltrating lymphocytes in primary liver carcinoma. In TCRdb, the multiplex PCR reads were re-called with MiXCR into one record per CDR3 protein. In the table there are 330,000 or so distinct CDR3 sequences, about two thirds of which are singletons. The source material was peripheral blood. These receptors were collected from a middle-aged man with primary liver carcinoma and hepatitis B virus infection. Each CDR3 is given with its conserved first and last residue. The D gene is left open where the match is weak. Size values are once, few and many counts, or a class for expanded clones, and some rows have none.

J gene	D gene	V gene	clone size	CDR3 DNA	CDR3 protein
TRBJ2-2	NA	TRBV11-2	once	TGTGCCAGCAGCCCCCCATGGGGAAGCACCGGGGAGCTGTTTTTT	CASSPPWGSTGELFF
TRBJ2-1	NA	TRBV11-3	NA	TGTGGCAGCAGCTTTTTGGGGAATGAGCGGTTCTTC	CGSSFLGNERFF
TRBJ2-1	TRBD1	TRBV6-5	NA	TGTGCCAACAGTTACCAACAGGGGAATGAGCAGTTCTTC	CANSYQQGNEQFF
TRBJ2-7	TRBD1	TRBV6-6	NA	TGTACCAGCTCCCGTTCCGGGACAGGGGCCTACGAGCAATACTTC	CTSSRSGTGAYEQYF
TRBJ2-5	NA	TRBV10-3	NA	TGTGCCATCAATGTATCCGCGACTAGAGAAGAGACCCAGTACTTC	CAINVSATREETQYF
TRBJ1-1	NA	TRBV6-2/TRBV6-3	many	TGTGCCAGCAGTCTTTCAACAGGATCTGAAGCTTTCTTT	CASSLSTGSEAFF
TRBJ1-1	NA	TRBV14	many	TGTGCCAGCAGCCAAGGGGGGGGATTGACTGAAGCTTTCTTT	CASSQGGGLTEAFF
TRBJ1-2	NA	TRBV4-2	few	TGTGCCACCCTGATAGACAGTCTTCCTAACTATGGCTACACCTTC	CATLIDSLPNYGYTF
TRBJ1-6	TRBD1	TRBV11-2	NA	TGTGCCAGCATCTCGAACGCCGGGACAGCAAATTCACCCCCCCGCTTT	CASISNAGTANSPPRF
TRBJ2-7	NA	TRBV11-2	NA	TGTGCCAGCAATCTGGTACTCGGGACCTACGAGCAGTACTTC	CASNLVLGTYEQYF
TRBJ2-1	NA	TRBV7-9	few	TGTGCCAGCAGCTATCGGACAGAGTATTTTCCACAGTTCTTC	CASSYRTEYFPQFF
TRBJ2-1	NA	TRBV2	few	TGTGCCAGCAGTGAGGGCGGAGACAATGAGCAGTTCTTC	CASSEGGDNEQFF
TRBJ2-7	TRBD2	TRBV10-3	NA	TGTGCCATCACTCACACTAGCGACTACGAGCAGTACTTC	CAITHTSDYEQYF
TRBJ1-6	NA	TRBV11-2	once	TGTGCCAGCAGCTCGTCAAATTCACTCCTCCACTTT	CASSSSNSLLHF
TRBJ2-7	NA	TRBV11-2	once	TGTGCTAGCAGCTTCCAGGACCGTCTCTCCTACGAGCAGTACTTC	CASSFQDRLSYEQYF
TRBJ2-7	NA	TRBV28	NA	TGTGCCAGCAGTTCCTCCGGGACGGGCGAGCAGTACTTC	CASSSSGTGEQYF
TRBJ1-2	TRBD1	TRBV29-1	many	TGCAGCCTATGGACAGGCCCTTATGGCTACACCTTC	CSLWTGPYGYTF
TRBJ1-1	TRBD1	TRBV5-6	NA	TGTGCCAGCAGCACAAAACTGCCGGGACAGATAATCTCTGAAGCTTTCTTT	CASSTKLPGQIISEAFF
TRBJ1-1	NA	TRBV6-1	NA	TGTGCCAGCAGACCAGACAGGCGGCACACTGAAGCTTTCTTT	CASRPDRRHTEAFF
TRBJ2-1	NA	TRBV11-2	NA	TGTGCCAGCACCCAAGATGGAAGTGAGCAGTTCTTC	CASTQDGSEQFF
TRBJ2-3	NA	TRBV28	NA	TGTGCCAGCGCCCAGGAGAACACAGATACGCAGTATTTT	CASAQENTDTQYF
TRBJ2-3	TRBD2	TRBV12-3/TRBV12-4	NA	TGTGCCAGCAGTTTACCGACTAGCGTGGAGTCCACAGATACGCAGTATTTT	CASSLPTSVESTDTQYF
TRBJ2-7	NA	TRBV11-2	NA	TGTGCCAGCAGCTTAGGGGGGGGGGCAGGGGGGGCCTACGAGCAGTACTTC	CASSLGGGAGGAYEQYF
TRBJ2-1	NA	TRBV11-2	NA	TGTGCCAGCAGCTTGGTGGTCAGCAATGATCAGTTCTTC	CASSLVVSNDQFF
TRBJ2-5	NA	TRBV11-2	NA	TGTGCCAGTAGCTTTAGCCGTTTTCCAGAGGTCCAGTACTTC	CASSFSRFPEVQYF
TRBJ2-5	TRBD2	TRBV28	NA	TGTGCCAGCAGTTTAGCGGGAGGGCAAGAGACCGAGTACTTC	CASSLAGGQETEYF
TRBJ2-1	NA	TRBV11-1	NA	TGCGCCAGCAGAACCGGGACCTTCTCCTACATTGAGCAGTTCTTC	CASRTGTFSYIEQFF
TRBJ2-5	NA	TRBV11-2	NA	TGTACCAGCAGCGAAGGGGTGATGGAGACCCAGTACTTC	CTSSEGVMETQYF
TRBJ2-2	NA	TRBV6-2/TRBV6-3	many	TGTGCCAGCAGTTACTCGGTTCGGCCTAGCAAAAACCCCGGGGAGCTGTTTTTT	CASSYSVRPSKNPGELFF
TRBJ2-1	NA	TRBV6-4	few	TGTGCCAGCAGTGACTCGATGCATTTCTACAATGAGCAGTTCTTC	CASSDSMHFYNEQFF
TRBJ2-7	NA	TRBV10-3	many	TGTGCCATCAGTGAGTCACGCAGGGTCTACGAGCAGTACTTC	CAISESRRVYEQYF
TRBJ2-7	NA	TRBV11-2	NA	TGTGCCAGCATCATAAACCGAGTCTACGAGCAGTACTTC	CASIINRVYEQYF
TRBJ2-7	NA	TRBV28	NA	TGTGCCAGCAGTTTACCGACGGGACCCCGATACGAGCAGTACTTC	CASSLPTGPRYEQYF
TRBJ2-1	TRBD2	TRBV12-3/TRBV12-4	few	TGTGTCAGCAACGGTAGCGGGAGACAGCAGTTCTTC	CVSNGSGRQQFF
TRBJ2-5	TRBD2	TRBV11-2	NA	TGTGCCAGCAGCTTACTAGCGGCACAAGAGGCCCAGTACTTC	CASSLLAAQEAQYF
TRBJ1-4	NA	TRBV6-5	NA	TGTGCCAGCAAGTCGAGGATTGATGAAAAACTGTCTTTT	CASKSRIDEKLSF
TRBJ2-7	NA	TRBV11-2	many	TGTGCCAGCAGCTTAGACAGCGGGCACTCCTACGAGCAGTACTTC	CASSLDSGHSYEQYF
TRBJ2-5	NA	TRBV6-2/TRBV6-3	NA	TGTGCCATTATGTACCCAGGCAGCCAAGAGACCCAATACTTC	CAIMYPGSQETQYF
TRBJ1-5	TRBD1	TRBV6-1	NA	TGTGCCAGCAGTCCATTGACAGGGGGCGGGGATCATACCCAGCATTTT	CASSPLTGGGDHTQHF
TRBJ2-3	NA	TRBV11-2	medium-sized	TGTGCCAGCAGGTTTTCCGATACGCAGTATTTT	CASRFSDTQYF
TRBJ2-6	NA	TRBV7-8	NA	TGTGCCAGCAGCTTAGATTGGGTGCCCAACGTCCTGACTTTC	CASSLDWVPNVLTF
TRBJ2-7	NA	TRBV5-6	NA	TGTGCCAGCAGCATAGACTACTCCTACGAGCAGTACTTC	CASSIDYSYEQYF
TRBJ2-4	NA	TRBV29-1	NA	TGCAGCATAATTCACGGGCGGGGCATTCAGTACTTC	CSIIHGRGIQYF
TRBJ1-1	NA	TRBV11-3	once	TGTGCCAGCAGCTCGGGAGTGGGTTACACTGAAGCTTTCTTT	CASSSGVGYTEAFF
TRBJ2-5	TRBD2	TRBV5-1	NA	TGCGCCAGCAGCTTGGAACCGCTGGCGGGAGGGCGGGAGACCCAGTACTTC	CASSLEPLAGGRETQYF
TRBJ2-7	TRBD1	TRBV6-5	once	TGCGCCAGCAGCTCCAGGACAGGGACTTGCGAGCAGTACTTC	CASSSRTGTCEQYF